The entry that follows covers one T cell receptor beta chain sequence. Under the authors' procedure: Amplification with reference gene primers provided the estimates of nucleated cell counts. Only in-frame clones appear in the TCRdb table, and some are missing; sequencing was by immunoSEQ multiplex PCR. V and J calls and clone size come straight from that table; D and trimming were deduced from the DNA. The sample includes 70,000 or so clones, roughly 90% of them seen just once. The data were taken from a study of blood T cell repertoires in COVID-19. Looking at the study overall: The study drew acute and convalescent COVID-19 samples from the United States, Italy and Spain. The cDNA or gDNA used as material had been derived from T cells, B-cell-depleted T cells, or PBMCs.

The CDR3 runs to 13 residues. Trimming left V 4 bases short and J 5 bases short, with 14 bases between. Germline V gene sequence: CDR1 SQVTM, CDR2 ANQGSEA. The sequence derives from a man between 50 and 59 years old with acute or convalescent COVID-19. The sequenced sample was peripheral blood. The chain couples TRBV29-1 to TRBJ1-1, with D tentatively TRBD1 (6 bases). CDR3 sequence: CSVANRALTEAFF. Here the CDR3 DNA reads TGCAGCGTTGCGAACAGGGCATTGACTGAAGCTTTCTTT.